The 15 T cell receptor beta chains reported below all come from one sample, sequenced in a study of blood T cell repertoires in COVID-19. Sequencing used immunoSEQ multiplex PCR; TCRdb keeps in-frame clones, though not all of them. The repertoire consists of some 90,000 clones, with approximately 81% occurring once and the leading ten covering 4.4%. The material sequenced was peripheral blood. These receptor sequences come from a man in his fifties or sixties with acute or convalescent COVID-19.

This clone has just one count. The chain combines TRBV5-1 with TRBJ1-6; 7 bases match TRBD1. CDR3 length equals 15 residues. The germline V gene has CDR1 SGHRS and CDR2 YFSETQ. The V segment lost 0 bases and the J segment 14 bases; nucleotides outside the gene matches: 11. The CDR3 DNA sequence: TGCGCCAGCAGCTTGGAGGGGGCCCCAGGAATTACCCTCCACTTT. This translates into CASSLEGAPGITLHF.

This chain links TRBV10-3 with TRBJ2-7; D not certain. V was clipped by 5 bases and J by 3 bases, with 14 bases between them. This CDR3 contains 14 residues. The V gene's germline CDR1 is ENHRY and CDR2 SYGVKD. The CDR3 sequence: CAISNRVSSYEQYF. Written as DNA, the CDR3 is TGTGCCATCAGTAACCGGGTCTCGAGCTACGAGCAGTACTTC.

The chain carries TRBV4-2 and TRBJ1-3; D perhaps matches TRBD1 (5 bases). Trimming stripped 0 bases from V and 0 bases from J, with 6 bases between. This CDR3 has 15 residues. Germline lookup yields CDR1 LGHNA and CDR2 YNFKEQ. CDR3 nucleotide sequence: TGTGCCAGCAGCCAAGACAGGGTCTCTGGAAACACCATATATTTT. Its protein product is CASSQDRVSGNTIYF.

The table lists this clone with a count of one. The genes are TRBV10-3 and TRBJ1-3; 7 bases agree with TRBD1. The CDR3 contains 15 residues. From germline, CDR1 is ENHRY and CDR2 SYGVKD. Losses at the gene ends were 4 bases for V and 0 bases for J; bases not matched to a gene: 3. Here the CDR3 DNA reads TGTGCCATCAGTGCGGACAGGAACTCTGGAAACACCATATATTTT. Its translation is CAISADRNSGNTIYF.

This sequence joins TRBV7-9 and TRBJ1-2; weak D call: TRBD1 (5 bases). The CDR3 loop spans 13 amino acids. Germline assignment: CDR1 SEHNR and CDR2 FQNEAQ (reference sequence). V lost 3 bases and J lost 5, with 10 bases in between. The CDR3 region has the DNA TGTGCCAGCAGCTTCGGGCAGGGATATGGCTACACCTTC. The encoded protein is CASSFGQGYGYTF.

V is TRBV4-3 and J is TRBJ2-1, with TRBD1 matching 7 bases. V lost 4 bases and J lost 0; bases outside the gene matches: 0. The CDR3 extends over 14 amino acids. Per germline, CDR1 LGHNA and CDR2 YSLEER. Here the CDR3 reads CASSRQGSYNEQFF. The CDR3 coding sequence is TGCGCCAGCAGCCGACAGGGCTCCTACAATGAGCAGTTCTTC.

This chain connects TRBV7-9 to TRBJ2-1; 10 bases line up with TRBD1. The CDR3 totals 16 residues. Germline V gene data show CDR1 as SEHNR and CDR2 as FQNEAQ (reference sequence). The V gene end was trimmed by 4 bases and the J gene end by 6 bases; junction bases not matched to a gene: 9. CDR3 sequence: CASSSRGTGVINEQFF. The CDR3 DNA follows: TGTGCCAGCAGCTCTAGGGGGACAGGGGTCATCAATGAGCAGTTCTTC.

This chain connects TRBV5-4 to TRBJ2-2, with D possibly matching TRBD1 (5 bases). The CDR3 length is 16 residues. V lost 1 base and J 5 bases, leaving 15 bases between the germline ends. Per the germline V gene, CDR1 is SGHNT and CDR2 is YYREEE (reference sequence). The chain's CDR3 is CASSLYRTPQTGELFF. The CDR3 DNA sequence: TGTGCCAGCAGCTTGTACAGGACCCCCCAAACCGGGGAGCTGTTTTTT.

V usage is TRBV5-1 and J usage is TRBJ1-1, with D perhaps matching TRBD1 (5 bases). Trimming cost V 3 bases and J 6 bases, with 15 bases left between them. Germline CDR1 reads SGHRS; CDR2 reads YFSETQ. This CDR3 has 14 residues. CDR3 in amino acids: CASSYAPGVPEAFF. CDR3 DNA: TGCGCCAGCAGCTACGCTCCGGGGGTCCCTGAAGCTTTCTTT.

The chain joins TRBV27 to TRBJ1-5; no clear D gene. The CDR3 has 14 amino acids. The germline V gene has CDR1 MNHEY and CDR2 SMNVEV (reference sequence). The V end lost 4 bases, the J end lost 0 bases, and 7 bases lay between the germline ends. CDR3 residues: CASSSYNSNQPQHF. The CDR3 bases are TGTGCCAGCAGTTCTTACAATAGCAATCAGCCCCAGCATTTT.

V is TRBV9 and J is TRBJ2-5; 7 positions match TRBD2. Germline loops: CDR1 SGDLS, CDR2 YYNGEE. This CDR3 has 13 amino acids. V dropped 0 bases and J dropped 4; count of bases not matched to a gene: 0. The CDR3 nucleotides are TGTGCCAGCAGCGTAGCGGGGGGAGAGACCCAGTACTTC. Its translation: CASSVAGGETQYF.

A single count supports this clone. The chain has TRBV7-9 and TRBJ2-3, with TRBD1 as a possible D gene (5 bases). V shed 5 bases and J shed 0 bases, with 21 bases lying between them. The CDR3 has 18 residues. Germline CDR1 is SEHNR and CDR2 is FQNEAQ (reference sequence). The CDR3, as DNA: TGTGCCAGCAGCGGGCCGCCGGACAACAGAGCTAGCACAGATACGCAGTATTTT. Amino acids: CASSGPPDNRASTDTQYF. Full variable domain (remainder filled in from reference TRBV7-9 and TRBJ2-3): DTGVSQNPRHKITKRGQNVTFRCDPISEHNRLYWYRQTLGQGPEFLTYFQNEAQLEKSRLLSDRFSAERPKGSFSTLEIQRTEQGDSAMYLCASSGPPDNRASTDTQYFGPGTRLTVL.

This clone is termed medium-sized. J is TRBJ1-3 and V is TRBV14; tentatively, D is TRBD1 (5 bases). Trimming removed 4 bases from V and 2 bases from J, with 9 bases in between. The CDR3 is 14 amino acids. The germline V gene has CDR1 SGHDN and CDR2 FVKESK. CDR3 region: CASSRQSPGNTIYF. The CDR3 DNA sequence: TGTGCCAGCAGCCGACAGTCTCCTGGAAACACCATATATTTT.

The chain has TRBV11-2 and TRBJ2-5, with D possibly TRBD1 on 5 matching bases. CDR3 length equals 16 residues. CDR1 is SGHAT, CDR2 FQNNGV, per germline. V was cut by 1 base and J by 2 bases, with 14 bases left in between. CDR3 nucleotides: TGTGCCAGCAGCTTAGCCCCCCAGGGTATTCAAGAGACCCAGTACTTC. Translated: CASSLAPQGIQETQYF. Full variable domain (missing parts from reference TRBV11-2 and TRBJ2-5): EAGVAQSPRYKIIEKRQSVAFWCNPISGHATLYWYQQILGQGPKLLIQFQNNGVVDDSQLPKDRFSAERLKGVDSTLKIQPAKLEDSAVYLCASSLAPQGIQETQYFGPGTRLLVL.

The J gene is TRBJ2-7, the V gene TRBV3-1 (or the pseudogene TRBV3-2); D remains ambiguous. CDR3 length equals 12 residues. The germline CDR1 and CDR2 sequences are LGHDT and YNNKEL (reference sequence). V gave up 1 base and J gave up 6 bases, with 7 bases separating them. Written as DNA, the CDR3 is TGTGCCAGCAGCCAAGTTGTATCCGAGCAGTACTTC. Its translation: CASSQVVSEQYF.